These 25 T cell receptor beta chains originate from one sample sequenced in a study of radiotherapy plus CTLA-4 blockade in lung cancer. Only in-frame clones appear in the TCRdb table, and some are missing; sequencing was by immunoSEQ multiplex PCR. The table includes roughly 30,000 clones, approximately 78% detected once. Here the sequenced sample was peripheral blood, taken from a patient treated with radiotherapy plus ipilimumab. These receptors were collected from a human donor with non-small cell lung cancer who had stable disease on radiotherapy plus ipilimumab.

This CDR3 reads CASRGGVSSYNEQFF. CDR3 nucleotide sequence: TGTGCCAGCAGGGGGGGAGTGTCCTCCTACAATGAGCAGTTCTTC. V usage is TRBV28 and J usage is TRBJ2-1, with TRBD2 as a possible D gene (6 bases). V dropped 6 bases and J dropped 0 bases, with 12 bases sitting between them. This CDR3 has 15 residues. Germline loops: CDR1 MDHEN, CDR2 SYDVKM.

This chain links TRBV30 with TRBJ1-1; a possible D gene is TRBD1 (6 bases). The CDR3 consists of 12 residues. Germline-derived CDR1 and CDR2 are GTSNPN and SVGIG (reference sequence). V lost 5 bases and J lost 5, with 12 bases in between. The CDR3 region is CAWAQGGTEAFF. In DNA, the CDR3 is TGTGCCTGGGCCCAAGGGGGAACTGAAGCTTTCTTT.

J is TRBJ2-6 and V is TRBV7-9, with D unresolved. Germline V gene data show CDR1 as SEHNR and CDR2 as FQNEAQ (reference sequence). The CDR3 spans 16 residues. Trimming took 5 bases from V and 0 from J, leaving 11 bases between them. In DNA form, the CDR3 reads TGTGCCAGCAGCCCGACCCCAAGCTCTGGGGCCAACGTCCTGACTTTC. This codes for CASSPTPSSGANVLTF.

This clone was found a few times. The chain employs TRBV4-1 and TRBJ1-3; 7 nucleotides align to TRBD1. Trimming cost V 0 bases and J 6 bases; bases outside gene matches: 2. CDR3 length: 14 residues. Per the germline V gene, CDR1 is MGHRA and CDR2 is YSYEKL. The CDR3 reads CASSQETGANTIYF. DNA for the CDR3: TGCGCCAGCAGCCAAGAAACAGGGGCAAACACCATATATTTT.

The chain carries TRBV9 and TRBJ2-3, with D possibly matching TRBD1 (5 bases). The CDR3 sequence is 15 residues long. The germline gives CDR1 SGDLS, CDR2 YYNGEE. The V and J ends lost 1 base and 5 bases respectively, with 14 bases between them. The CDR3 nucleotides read TGTGCCAGCAGCGTACAAGCCAGGGTGGGAGATACGCAGTATTTT. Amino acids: CASSVQARVGDTQYF. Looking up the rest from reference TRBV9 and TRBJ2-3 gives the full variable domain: DSGVTQTPKHLITATGQRVTLRCSPRSGDLSVYWYQQSLDQGLQFLIQYYNGEERAKGNILERFSAQQFPDLHSELNLSSLELGDSALYFCASSVQARVGDTQYFGPGTRLTVL.

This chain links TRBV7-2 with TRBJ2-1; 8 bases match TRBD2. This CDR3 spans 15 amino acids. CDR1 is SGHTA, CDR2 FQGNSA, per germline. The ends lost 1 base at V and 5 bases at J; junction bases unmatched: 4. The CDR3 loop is CASSLVRGAHNEQFF. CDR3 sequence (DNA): TGTGCCAGCAGCTTAGTGCGGGGGGCCCACAATGAGCAGTTCTTC.

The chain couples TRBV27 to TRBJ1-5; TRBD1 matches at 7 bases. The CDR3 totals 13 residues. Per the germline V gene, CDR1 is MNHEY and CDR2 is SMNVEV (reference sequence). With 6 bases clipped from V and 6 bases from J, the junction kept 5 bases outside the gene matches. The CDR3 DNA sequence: TGTGCCAGCAGATTCGACAGGGCTCAGCCCCAGCATTTT. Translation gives CASRFDRAQPQHF.

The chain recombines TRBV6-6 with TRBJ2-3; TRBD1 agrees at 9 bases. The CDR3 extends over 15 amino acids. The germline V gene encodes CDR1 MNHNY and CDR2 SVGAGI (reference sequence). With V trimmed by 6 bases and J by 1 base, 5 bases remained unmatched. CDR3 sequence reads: CASRPRDRGTDTQYF. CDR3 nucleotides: TGTGCCAGCAGACCCCGGGACAGGGGCACAGATACGCAGTATTTT.

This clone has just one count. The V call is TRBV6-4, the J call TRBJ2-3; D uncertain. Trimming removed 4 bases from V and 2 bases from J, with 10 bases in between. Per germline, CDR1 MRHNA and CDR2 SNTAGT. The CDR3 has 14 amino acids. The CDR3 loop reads CASSGEFDTDTQYF. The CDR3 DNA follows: TGTGCCAGCAGTGGTGAGTTCGACACAGATACGCAGTATTTT.

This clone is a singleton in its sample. Here the CDR3 DNA reads TGTGCCAGTAGTGATGCCGGGGGCGCGACTAATGAAAAACTGTTTTTT. Protein: CASSDAGGATNEKLFF. The rearrangement joins TRBV19 to TRBJ1-4; tentative D call: TRBD1 (6 bases). Germline-derived CDR1 and CDR2 are LNHDA and SQIVND (reference sequence). The CDR3 covers 16 residues. The V and J ends lost 5 bases and 2 bases respectively, with 15 bases between them.

The CDR3 region has the DNA TGTGCCATCAAGGGGCAGCAGGGATCACCCCTCCACTTT. Its protein is CAIKGQQGSPLHF. The V call is TRBV10-3, the J call TRBJ1-6; D is perhaps TRBD1 (5 bases). V gave up 7 bases and J gave up 10 bases, with 14 bases separating them. This CDR3 is 13 amino acids long. Germline CDR1 is ENHRY and CDR2 is SYGVKD.

The CDR3 DNA reads as TGTGCCAGCAGTACTGCGGGGTACTCTGGAAACACCATATATTTT. This translates into CASSTAGYSGNTIYF. This chain joins TRBV6-6 and TRBJ1-3; unclear D gene. The V and J ends lost 5 bases and 0 bases respectively, with 11 bases between them. This CDR3 is 15 amino acids long. Germline CDR1 is MNHNY and CDR2 is SVGAGI (reference sequence).

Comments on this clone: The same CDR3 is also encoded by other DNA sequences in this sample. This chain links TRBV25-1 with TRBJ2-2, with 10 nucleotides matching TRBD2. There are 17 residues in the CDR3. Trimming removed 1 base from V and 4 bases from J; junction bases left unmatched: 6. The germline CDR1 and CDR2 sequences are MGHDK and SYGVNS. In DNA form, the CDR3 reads TGTGCCAGCAGTGAATGGGGAGCGGGGGGGTTCACCGGGGAGCTGTTTTTT. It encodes CASSEWGAGGFTGELFF.

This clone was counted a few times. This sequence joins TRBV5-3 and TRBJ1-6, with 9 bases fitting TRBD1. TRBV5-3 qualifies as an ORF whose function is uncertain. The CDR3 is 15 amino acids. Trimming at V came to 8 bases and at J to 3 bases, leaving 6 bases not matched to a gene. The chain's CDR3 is CASTKDRGYNSPLHF. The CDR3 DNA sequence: TGTGCCAGCACAAAGGACAGGGGCTATAATTCACCCCTCCACTTT.

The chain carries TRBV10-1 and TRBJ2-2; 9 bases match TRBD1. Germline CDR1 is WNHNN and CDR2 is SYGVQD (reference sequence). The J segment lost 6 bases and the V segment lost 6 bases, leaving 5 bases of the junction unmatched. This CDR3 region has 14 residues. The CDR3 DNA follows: TGCGCCAGCAGGAGGGACAGGGCTGCCGGGGAGCTGTTTTTT. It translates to CASRRDRAAGELFF.

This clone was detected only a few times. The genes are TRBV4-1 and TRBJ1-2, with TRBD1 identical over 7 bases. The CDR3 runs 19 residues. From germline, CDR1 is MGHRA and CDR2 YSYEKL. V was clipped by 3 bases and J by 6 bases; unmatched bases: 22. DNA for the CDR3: TGCGCCAGCAGCCACCCTCGACAGGGAGGGAACATTCCCTCGGATGGCTACACCTTC. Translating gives CASSHPRQGGNIPSDGYTF.

CDR3 amino acids: CASSLEWGQETQYF. The CDR3 region has the DNA TGCGCCAGCAGCTTGGAATGGGGTCAAGAGACCCAGTACTTC. V gene TRBV5-1 combines with J gene TRBJ2-5; no clear D gene. Germline V gives CDR1 SGHRS, CDR2 YFSETQ. The CDR3 runs 14 residues. The V end lost 0 bases, the J end lost 2 bases, and 8 bases lay between the germline ends.

The CDR3 protein is CASSYQGRGYTF. The CDR3 bases are TGTGCCAGCAGTTACCAGGGGCGAGGCTACACCTTC. The genes are TRBV6-5 and TRBJ1-2, with D possibly TRBD1 on 6 matching bases. The CDR3 has 12 residues. Germline V lookup: CDR1 MNHEY, CDR2 SVGAGI. Trimming left V 2 bases short and J 8 bases short, with 9 bases between.

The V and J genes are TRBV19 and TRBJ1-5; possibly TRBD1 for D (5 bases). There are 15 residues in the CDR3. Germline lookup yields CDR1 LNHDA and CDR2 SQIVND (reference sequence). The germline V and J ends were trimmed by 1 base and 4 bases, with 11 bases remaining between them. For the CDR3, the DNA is TGTGCCAGTAGTATAGTTAGACGGGGGAATCAGCCCCAGCATTTT. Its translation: CASSIVRRGNQPQHF. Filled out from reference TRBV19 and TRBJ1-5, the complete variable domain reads DGGITQSPKYLFRKEGQNVTLSCEQNLNHDAMYWYRQDPGQGLRLIYYSQIVNDFQKGDIAEGYSVSREKKESFPLTVTSAQKNPTAFYLCASSIVRRGNQPQHFGDGTRLSIL.

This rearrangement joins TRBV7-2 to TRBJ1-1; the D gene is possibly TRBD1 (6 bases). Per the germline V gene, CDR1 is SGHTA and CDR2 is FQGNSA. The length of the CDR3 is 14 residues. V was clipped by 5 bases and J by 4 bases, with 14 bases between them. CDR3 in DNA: TGTGCCAGCAGCCCAAAGGGGGGGGGCACTGAAGCTTTCTTT. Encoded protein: CASSPKGGGTEAFF.

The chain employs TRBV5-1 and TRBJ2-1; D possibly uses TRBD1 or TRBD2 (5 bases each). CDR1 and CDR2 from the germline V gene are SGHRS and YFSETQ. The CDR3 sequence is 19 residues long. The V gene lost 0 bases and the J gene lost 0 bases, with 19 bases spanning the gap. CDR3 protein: CASSLASQARTRSYNEQFF. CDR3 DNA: TGCGCCAGCAGCTTGGCTAGCCAGGCCAGGACACGCTCCTACAATGAGCAGTTCTTC.

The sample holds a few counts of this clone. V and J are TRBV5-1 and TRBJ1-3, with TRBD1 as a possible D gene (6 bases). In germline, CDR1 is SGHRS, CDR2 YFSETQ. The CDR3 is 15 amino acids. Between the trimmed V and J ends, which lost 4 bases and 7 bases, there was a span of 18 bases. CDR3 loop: CASSPRGFPVNTIYF. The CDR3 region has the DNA TGCGCCAGCAGCCCCAGGGGTTTTCCGGTGAACACCATATATTTT.

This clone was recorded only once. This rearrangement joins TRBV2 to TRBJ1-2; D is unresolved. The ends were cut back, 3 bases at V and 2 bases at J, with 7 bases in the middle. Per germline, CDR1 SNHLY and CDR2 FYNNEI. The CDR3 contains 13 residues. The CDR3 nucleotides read TGTGCCAGCAGTGACGACCAGAACTATGGCTACACCTTC. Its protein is CASSDDQNYGYTF.

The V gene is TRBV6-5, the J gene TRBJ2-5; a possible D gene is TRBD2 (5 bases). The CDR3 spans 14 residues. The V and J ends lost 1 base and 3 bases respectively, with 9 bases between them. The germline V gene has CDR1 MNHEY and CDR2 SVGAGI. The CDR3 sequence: CASSYWPEEETQYF. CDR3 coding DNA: TGTGCCAGCAGTTACTGGCCGGAGGAAGAGACCCAGTACTTC.

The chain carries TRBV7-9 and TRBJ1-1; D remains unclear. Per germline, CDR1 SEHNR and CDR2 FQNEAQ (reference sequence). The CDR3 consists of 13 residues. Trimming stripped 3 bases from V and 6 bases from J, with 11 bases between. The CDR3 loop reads CASSFMTGSEAFF. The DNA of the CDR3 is TGTGCCAGCAGCTTTATGACTGGGTCTGAAGCTTTCTTT.